This TCR beta chain is drawn from a study of OX40 agonist ivuxolimab in advanced cancers. Between the trimmed V and J ends, which lost 8 bases and 4 bases, there was a span of 11 bases. Germline CDR1 and CDR2: MNHEY and SVGAGI. CDR3 length: 12 residues. Assay: immunoSEQ multiplex PCR; the TCRdb copy retains only in-frame clones and omits some. The sample shows 19,000 or so clones, roughly 87% of them seen only once. Here the sequenced sample was CD4+ or CD8+ T cells sorted from blood, taken in a trial of the OX40 agonist ivuxolimab. This TCR was sampled from an adult with an advanced solid tumor such as melanoma, head and neck, liver or kidney cancer. The gene calls are TRBV6-5 and TRBJ1-1; the D is unclear. The chain's CDR3 is CASWSASTEAFF. The CDR3 DNA reads TGTGCCAGCTGGTCGGCGAGCACTGAAGCTTTCTTT.